This T cell receptor beta chain was recovered during a study of shared clonotypes between healthy human individuals. Study-level background: The study used three CD4 naive, three CD4 memory, two CD8 naive and one CD8 memory plate per donor.

The test was conducted at deep level. The table came from immunoSEQ multiplex PCR; TCRdb's copy has only in-frame clones and leaves some out. The data contain approximately 980,000 clones, roughly 72% of them singletons. Investigators divided CD4+ cells into CD45RA+ naive and CD45RA-negative memory subsets. Germline CDR1 and CDR2: DFQATT and SNEGSKA (reference sequence). V was pared by 6 bases and J by 15 bases, with 9 bases of the junction left unmatched. This CDR3 is 11 amino acids long. The sequence was collected from a young man in good health. V usage is TRBV20-1 and J usage is TRBJ2-1; 9 bases line up with TRBD1. Sequencing input: memory CD4+ T cells sorted from blood. Subset specified: CD45RA-negative fraction. The CDR3: CSARPGQGPFF. The CDR3 nucleotides read TGCAGTGCACGTCCGGGACAGGGCCCGTTCTTC.